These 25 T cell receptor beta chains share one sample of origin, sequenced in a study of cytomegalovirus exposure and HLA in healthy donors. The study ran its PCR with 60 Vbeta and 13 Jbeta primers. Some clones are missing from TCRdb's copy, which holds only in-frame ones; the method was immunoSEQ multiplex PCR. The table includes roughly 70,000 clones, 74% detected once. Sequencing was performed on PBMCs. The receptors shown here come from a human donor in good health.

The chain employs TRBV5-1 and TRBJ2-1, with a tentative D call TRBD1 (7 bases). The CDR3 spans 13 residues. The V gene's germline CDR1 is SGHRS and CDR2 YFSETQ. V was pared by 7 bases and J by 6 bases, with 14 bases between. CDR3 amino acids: CASGQGGINEQFF. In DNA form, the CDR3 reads TGCGCCAGCGGCCAGGGGGGTATCAATGAGCAGTTCTTC.

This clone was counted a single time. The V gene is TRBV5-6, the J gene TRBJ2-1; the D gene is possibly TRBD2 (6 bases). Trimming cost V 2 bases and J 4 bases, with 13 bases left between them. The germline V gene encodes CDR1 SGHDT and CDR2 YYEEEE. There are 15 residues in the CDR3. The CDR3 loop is CASSFAGTLYNEQFF. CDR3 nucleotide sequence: TGTGCCAGCAGCTTCGCGGGAACTTTATACAATGAGCAGTTCTTC.

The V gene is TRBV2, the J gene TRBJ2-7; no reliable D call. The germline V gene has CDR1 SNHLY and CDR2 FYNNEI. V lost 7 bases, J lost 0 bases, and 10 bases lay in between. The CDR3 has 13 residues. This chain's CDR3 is CASKLSLSYEQYF. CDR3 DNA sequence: TGTGCCAGCAAACTTTCCCTCTCCTACGAGCAGTACTTC.

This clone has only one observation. In nucleotides, the CDR3 is TGTGCCAGCAGTCCACAGGGGAACACCGGGGAGCTGTTTTTT. Its translation is CASSPQGNTGELFF. This sequence joins TRBV7-9 and TRBJ2-2; possible D gene TRBD1, 6 bases. Trimming took off 6 bases at V and 1 base at J, with 9 bases between the two ends. Germline values: CDR1 SEHNR, CDR2 FQNEAQ (reference sequence). The CDR3 extends over 14 amino acids.

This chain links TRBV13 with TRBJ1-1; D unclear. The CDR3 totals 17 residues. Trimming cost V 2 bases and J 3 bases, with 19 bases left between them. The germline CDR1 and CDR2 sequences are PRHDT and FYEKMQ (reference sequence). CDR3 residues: CASSLTPLLTRDTEAFF. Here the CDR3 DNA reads TGTGCCAGCAGCTTAACGCCACTACTTACTAGGGACACTGAAGCTTTCTTT. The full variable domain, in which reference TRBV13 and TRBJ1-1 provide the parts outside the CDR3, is AAGVIQSPRHLIKEKRETATLKCYPIPRHDTVYWYQQGPGQDPQFLISFYEKMQSDKGSIPDRFSAQQFSDYHSELNMSSLELGDSALYFCASSLTPLLTRDTEAFFGQGTRLTVV.

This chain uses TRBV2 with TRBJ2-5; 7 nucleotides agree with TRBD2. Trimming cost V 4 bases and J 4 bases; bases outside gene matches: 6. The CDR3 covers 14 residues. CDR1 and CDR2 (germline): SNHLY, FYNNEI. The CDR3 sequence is CASSGEGLVETQYF. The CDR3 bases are TGTGCCAGCAGTGGGGAGGGGCTGGTAGAGACCCAGTACTTC. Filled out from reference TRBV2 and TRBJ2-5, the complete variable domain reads EPEVTQTPSHQVTQMGQEVILRCVPISNHLYFYWYRQILGQKVEFLVSFYNNEISEKSEIFDDQFSVERPDGSNFTLKIRSTKLEDSAMYFCASSGEGLVETQYFGPGTRLLVL.

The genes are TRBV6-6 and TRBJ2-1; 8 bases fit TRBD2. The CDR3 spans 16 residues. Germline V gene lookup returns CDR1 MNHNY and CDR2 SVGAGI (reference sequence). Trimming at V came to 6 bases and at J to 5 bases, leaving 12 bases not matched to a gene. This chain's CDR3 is CASRRSSGGLNNEQFF. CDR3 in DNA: TGTGCCAGCAGGCGGAGCTCGGGAGGGCTGAACAATGAGCAGTTCTTC.

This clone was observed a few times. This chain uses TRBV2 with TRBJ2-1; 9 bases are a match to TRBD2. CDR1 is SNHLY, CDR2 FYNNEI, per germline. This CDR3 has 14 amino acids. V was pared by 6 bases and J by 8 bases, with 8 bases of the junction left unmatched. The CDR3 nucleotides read TGTGCCAGCAGCCGACTAGCGGAACTCGATGAGCAGTTCTTC. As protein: CASSRLAELDEQFF.

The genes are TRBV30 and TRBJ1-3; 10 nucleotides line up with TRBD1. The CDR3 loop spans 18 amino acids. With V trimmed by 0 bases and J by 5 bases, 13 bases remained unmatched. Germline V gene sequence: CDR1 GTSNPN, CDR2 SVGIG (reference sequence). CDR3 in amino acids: CAWSVLQPGQGKRNTIYF. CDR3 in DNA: TGTGCCTGGAGTGTTTTACAACCGGGACAGGGGAAAAGAAACACCATATATTTT.

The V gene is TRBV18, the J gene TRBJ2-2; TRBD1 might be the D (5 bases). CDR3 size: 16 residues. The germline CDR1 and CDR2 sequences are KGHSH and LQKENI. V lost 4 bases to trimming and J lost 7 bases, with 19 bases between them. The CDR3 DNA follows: TGTGCCAGCTCACTGACCCCGCAGGGTGGAAACGGGGAGCTGTTTTTT. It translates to CASSLTPQGGNGELFF.

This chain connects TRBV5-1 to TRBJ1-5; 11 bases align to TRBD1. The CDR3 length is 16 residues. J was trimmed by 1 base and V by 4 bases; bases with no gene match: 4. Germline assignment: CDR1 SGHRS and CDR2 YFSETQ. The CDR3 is CASSLGTGGSNQPQHF. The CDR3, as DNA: TGCGCCAGCAGCCTGGGGACAGGGGGGAGCAATCAGCCCCAGCATTTT.

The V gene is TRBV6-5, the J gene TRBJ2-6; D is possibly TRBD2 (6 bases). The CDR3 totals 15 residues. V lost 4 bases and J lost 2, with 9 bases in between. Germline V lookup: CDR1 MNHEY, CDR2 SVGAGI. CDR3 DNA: TGTGCCAGCAGTTTGTCGGGAGCTGGGGCCAACGTCCTGACTTTC. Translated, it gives CASSLSGAGANVLTF.

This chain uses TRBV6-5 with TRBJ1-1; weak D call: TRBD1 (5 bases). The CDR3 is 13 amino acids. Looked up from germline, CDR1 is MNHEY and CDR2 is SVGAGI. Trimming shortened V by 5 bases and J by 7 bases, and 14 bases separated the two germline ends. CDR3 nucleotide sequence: TGTGCCAGCAGTCGTTCCCCAGGGATTGAAGCTTTCTTT. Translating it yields CASSRSPGIEAFF.

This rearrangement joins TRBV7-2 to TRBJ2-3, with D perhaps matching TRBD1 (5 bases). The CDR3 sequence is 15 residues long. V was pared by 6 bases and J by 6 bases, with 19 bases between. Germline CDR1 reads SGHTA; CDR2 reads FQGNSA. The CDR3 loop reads CASRQTGSSGDTQYF. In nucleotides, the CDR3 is TGTGCCAGCAGACAAACAGGTTCCTCCGGGGATACGCAGTATTTT.

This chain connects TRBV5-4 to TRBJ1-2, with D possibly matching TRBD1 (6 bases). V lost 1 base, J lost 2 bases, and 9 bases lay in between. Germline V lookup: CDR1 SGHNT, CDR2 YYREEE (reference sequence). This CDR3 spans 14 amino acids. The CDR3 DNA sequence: TGTGCCAGCAGCTTGAATCAGGGGAACTATGGCTACACCTTC. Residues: CASSLNQGNYGYTF.

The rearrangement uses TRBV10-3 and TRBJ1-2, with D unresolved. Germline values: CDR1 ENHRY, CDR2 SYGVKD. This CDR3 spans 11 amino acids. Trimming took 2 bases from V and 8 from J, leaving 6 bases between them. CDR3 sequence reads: CAISENRGYTF. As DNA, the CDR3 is TGTGCCATCAGTGAGAACAGAGGCTACACCTTC.

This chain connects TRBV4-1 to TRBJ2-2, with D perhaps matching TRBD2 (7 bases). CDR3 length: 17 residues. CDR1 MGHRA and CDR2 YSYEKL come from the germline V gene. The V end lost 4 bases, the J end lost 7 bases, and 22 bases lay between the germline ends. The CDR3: CASSPTIGGALNGELFF. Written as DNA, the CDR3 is TGCGCCAGCAGCCCCACCATAGGGGGGGCGTTGAACGGGGAGCTGTTTTTT.

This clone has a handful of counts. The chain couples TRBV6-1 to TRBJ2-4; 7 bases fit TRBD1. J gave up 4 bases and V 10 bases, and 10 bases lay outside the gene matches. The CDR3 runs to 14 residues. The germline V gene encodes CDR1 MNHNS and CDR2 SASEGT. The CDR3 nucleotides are TGTGCCATACGACAGGGTGGTGGGAAAAACATTCAGTACTTC. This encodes CAIRQGGGKNIQYF.

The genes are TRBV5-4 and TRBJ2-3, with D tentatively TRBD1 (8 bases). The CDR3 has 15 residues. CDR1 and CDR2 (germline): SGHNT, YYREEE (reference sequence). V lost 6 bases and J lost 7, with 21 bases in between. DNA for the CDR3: TGTGCCAGCAACGGACAGGGAGGGAACAAATATACGCAGTATTTT. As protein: CASNGQGGNKYTQYF.

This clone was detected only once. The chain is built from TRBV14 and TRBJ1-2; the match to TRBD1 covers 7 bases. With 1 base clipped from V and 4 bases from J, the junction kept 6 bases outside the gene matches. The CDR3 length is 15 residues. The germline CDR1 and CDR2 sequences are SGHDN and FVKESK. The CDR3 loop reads CASSQGGTVLYGYTF. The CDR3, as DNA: TGTGCCAGCAGCCAAGGTGGGACAGTTCTCTATGGCTACACCTTC. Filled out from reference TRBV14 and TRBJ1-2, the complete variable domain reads EAGVTQFPSHSVIEKGQTVTLRCDPISGHDNLYWYRRVMGKEIKFLLHFVKESKQDESGMPNNRFLAERTGGTYSTLKVQPAELEDSGVYFCASSQGGTVLYGYTFGSGTRLTVV.

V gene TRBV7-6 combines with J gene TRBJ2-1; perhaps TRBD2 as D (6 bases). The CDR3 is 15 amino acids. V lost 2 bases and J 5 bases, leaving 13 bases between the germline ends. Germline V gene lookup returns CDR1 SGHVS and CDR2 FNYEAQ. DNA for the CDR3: TGTGCCAGCAGCTTACAAGGGAGGCGGGACAATGAGCAGTTCTTC. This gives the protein CASSLQGRRDNEQFF.

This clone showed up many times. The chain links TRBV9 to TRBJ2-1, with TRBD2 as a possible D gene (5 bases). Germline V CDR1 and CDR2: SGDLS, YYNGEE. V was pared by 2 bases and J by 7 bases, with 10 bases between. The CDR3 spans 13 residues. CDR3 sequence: CASSVGDVNEQFF. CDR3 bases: TGTGCCAGCAGCGTGGGAGATGTGAATGAGCAGTTCTTC.

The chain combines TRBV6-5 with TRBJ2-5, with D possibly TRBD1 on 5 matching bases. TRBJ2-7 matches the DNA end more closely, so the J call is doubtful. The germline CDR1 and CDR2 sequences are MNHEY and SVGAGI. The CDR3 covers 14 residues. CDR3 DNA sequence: TGTGCCAGCAGTTACTCGAAGCAGGGCTACGAGCAGTACTTC. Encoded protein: CASSYSKQGYEQYF.

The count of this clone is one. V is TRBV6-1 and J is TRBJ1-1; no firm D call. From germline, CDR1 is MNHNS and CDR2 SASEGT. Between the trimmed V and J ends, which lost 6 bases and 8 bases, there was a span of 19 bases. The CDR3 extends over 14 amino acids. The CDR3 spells CASRVDTSVSEAFF. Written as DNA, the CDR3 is TGTGCCAGCAGGGTAGACACTTCTGTATCCGAAGCTTTCTTT.

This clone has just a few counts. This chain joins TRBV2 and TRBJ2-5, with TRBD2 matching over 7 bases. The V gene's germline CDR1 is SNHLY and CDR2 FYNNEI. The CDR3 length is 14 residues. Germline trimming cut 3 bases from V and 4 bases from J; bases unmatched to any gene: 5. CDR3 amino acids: CASSEGLAGETQYF. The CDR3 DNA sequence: TGTGCCAGCAGTGAGGGATTAGCGGGAGAGACCCAGTACTTC. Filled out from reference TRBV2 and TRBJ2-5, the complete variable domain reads EPEVTQTPSHQVTQMGQEVILRCVPISNHLYFYWYRQILGQKVEFLVSFYNNEISEKSEIFDDQFSVERPDGSNFTLKIRSTKLEDSAMYFCASSEGLAGETQYFGPGTRLLVL.